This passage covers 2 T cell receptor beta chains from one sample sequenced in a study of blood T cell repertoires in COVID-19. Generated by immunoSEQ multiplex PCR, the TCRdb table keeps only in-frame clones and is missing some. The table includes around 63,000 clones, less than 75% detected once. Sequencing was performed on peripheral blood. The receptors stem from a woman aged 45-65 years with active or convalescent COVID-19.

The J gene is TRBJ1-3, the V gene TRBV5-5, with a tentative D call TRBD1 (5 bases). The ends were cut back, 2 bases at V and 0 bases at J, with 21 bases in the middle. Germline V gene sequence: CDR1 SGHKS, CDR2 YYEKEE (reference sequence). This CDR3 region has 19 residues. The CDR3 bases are TGTGCCAGCAGCTTAAGCCCACAGGCCTACTCCAACTCTGGAAACACCATATATTTT. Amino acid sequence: CASSLSPQAYSNSGNTIYF.

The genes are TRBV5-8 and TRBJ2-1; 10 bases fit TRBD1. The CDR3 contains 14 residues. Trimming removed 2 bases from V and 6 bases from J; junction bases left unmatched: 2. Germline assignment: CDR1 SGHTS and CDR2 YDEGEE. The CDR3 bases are TGTGCCAGCAGCTTAGGGGACAGGGGCAATGAGCAGTTCTTC. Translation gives CASSLGDRGNEQFF.